This T cell receptor beta chain was retrieved from a study of vaccination and CD4 T cells after COVID-19. Study context: Drawing of post-COVID samples took place a median about 97 days after diagnosis (range 35 to 161). Investigators took post-vaccine samples a median roughly 72 days after dose two, within a range of 14 to 241.

At the Johns Hopkins FTIC core, DNA taken from cultured CD4+ T cells was sequenced by way of the Oncomine TCR Beta short-read assay. MiXCR was run by TCRdb on the PCR reads, yielding one entry per CDR3 protein. Here the sample spans around 20,000 distinct CDR3 sequences, just under 45% being singletons. Germline CDR1 and CDR2: LNHDA and SQIVND (reference sequence). The germline V and J ends were trimmed by 5 bases and 0 bases, with 13 bases remaining between them. The CDR3 sequence is 16 residues long. Indicated treatment: roughly 11-day PBMC culture with coronavirus spike peptide pools or control peptides (ViraFEST assay). As concerns this clonotype: Its cognate antigen is unknown.

This receptor was taken from a human donor who had recovered from COVID-19. This rearrangement joins TRBV19 to TRBJ2-2; tentatively, D is TRBD1 or TRBD2 (6 bases each). The sample comprised CD4+ T cells from blood, cultured in vitro. This chain's CDR3 is CASSRGGTTNTGELFF. The CDR3 nucleotides are TGTGCCAGTAGTCGTGGCGGGACAACGAACACCGGGGAGCTGTTTTTT.